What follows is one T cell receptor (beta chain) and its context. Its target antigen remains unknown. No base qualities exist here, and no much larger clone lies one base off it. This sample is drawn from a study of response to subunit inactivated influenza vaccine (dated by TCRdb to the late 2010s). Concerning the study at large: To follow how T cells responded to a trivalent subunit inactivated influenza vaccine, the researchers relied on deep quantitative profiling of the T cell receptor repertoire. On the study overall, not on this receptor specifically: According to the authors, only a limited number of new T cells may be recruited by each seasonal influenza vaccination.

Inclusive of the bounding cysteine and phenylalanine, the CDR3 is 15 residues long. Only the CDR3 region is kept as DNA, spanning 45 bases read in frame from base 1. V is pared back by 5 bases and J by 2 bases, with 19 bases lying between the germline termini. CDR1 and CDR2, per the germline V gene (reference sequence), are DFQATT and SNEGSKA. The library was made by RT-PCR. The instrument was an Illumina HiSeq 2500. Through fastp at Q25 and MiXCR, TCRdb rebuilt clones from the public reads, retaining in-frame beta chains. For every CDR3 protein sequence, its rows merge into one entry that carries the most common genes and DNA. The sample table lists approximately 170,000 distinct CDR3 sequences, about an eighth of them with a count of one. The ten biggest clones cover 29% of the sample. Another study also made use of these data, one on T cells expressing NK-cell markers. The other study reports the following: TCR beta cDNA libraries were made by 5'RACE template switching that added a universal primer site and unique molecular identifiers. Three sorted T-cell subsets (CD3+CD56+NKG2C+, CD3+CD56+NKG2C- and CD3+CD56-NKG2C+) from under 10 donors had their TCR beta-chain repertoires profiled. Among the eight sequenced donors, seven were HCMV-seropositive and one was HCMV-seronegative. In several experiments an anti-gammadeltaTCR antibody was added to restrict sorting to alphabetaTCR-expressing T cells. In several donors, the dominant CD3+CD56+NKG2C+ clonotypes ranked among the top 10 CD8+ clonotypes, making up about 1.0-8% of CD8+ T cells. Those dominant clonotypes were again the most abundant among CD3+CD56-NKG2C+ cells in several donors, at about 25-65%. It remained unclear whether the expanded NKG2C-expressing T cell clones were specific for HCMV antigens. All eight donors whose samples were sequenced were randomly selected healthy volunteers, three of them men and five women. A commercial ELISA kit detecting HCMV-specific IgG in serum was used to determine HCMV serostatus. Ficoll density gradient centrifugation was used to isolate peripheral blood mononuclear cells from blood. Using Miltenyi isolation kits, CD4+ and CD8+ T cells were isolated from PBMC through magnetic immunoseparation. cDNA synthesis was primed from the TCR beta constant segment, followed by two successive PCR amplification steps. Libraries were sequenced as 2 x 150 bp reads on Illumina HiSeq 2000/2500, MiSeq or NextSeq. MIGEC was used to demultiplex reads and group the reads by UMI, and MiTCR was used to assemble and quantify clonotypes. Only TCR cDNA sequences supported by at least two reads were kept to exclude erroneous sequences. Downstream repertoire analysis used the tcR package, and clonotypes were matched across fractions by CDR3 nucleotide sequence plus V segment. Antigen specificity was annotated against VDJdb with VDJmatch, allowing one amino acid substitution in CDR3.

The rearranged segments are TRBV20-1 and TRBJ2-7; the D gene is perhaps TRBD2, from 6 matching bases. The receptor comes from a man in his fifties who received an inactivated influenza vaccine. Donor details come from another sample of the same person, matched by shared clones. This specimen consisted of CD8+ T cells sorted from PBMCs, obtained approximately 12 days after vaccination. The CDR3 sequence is CSADQGLSGAYEQYF. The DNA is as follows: TGCAGTGCTGACCAAGGACTATCGGGGGCCTACGAGCAGTACTTC.